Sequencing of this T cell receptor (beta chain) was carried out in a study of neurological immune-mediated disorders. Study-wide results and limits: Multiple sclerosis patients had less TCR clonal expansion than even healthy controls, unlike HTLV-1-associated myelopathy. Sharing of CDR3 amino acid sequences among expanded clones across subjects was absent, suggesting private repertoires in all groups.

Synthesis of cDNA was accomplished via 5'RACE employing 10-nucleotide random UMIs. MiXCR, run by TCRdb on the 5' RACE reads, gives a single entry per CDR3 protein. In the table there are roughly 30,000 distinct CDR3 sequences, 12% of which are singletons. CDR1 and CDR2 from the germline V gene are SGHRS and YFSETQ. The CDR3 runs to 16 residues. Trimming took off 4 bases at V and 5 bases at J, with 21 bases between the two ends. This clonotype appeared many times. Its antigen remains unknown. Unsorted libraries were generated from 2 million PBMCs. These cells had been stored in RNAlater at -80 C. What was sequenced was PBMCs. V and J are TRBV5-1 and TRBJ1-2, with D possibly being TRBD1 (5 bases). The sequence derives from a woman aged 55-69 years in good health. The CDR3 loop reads CASSPGSTAYTYGYTF. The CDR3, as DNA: TGCGCCAGCAGCCCCGGATCGACAGCTTACACATATGGCTACACCTTC. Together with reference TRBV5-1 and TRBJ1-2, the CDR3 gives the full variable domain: KAGVTQTPRYLIKTRGQQVTLSCSPISGHRSVSWYQQTPGQGLQFLFEYFSETQRNKGNFPGRFSGRQFSNSRSEMNVSTLELGDSALYLCASSPGSTAYTYGYTFGSGTRLTVV.